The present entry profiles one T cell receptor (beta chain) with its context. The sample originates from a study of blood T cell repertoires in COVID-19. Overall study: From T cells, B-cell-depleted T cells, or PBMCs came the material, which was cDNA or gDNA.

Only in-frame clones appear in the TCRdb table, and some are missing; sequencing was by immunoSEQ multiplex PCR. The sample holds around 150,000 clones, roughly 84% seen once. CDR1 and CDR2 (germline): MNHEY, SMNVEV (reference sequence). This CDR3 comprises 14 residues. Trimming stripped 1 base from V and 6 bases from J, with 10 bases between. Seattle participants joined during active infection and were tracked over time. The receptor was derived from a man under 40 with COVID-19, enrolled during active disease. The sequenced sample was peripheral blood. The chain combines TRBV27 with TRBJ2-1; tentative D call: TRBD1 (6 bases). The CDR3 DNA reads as TGTGCCAGCAGTTTATACCCAGGGGCCAATGAGCAGTTCTTC. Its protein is CASSLYPGANEQFF.